The present T cell receptor beta chain was sequenced within a study of cytomegalovirus exposure and HLA in healthy donors. Across the study: Among the roughly 400 genotyped donors, less than 85% were placed in the Caucasian-associated ancestry cluster.

There were likely unrecorded immune exposures, though donors were nominally healthy when sampled. As concerns this clone: Its target is not known.

Study-wide results and limits: Relative to equally common others, HLA-associated TCR beta chains showed greater clonal expansion in a later analysis. Roughly even sequencing depth across donors was the assumption behind the presence/absence analyses.

The study ran its PCR with 60 Vbeta and 13 Jbeta primers. Here immunoSEQ multiplex PCR was the method, and the copy in TCRdb shows in-frame clones only, minus some. The sample has 150,000 to 200,000 clones, roughly three quarters seen once; the top ten hold 7% to 7.5%. This sequence originates from a man aged 35 to 55 in good health and CMV-seropositive. Material for sequencing was PBMCs.

The CDR3 DNA follows: TGTGCCAGTAGCCATGGAGGGACAGGGCTCAAAGCTTTCTTT. Translated: CASSHGGTGLKAFF. The V call is TRBV19, the J call TRBJ1-1; 9 bases fit TRBD1. J lost 9 bases, V lost 6 bases, and 11 bases had no gene match. The CDR3 length is 14 residues. Germline loops: CDR1 LNHDA, CDR2 SQIVND (reference sequence).